These T cell receptor beta chains were read from a single sample in a study of blood T cell repertoires in COVID-19. TCRdb keeps only in-frame clones here, not all; method: immunoSEQ multiplex PCR. The sample lists 120,000 or so clones, 70% to 90% seen once, with 3.8% in the top ten. Sequenced sample: peripheral blood. The receptors were sampled from a woman aged 50 to 60 with acute or convalescent COVID-19. CDR3s include the opening cysteine and the closing phenylalanine or tryptophan. The order of the fields is V gene, clone size, J gene, D gene, CDR3 DNA, CDR3 protein. The D gene is left open where the match is weak. The size entry is marked missing in some rows and otherwise reads once, few, many or a size class.

v_call: TRBV2
clone_size: -
j_call: TRBJ1-2
d_call: TRBD1
cdr3_nt: TGTGCCAGCAGTCCCAGGGGGCGCGGGAACTATGGCTACACCTTC
cdr3_aa: CASSPRGRGNYGYTF

v_call: TRBV27
clone_size: few
j_call: TRBJ1-2
d_call: -
cdr3_nt: TGTGCCAGCAGTCAAAGACAGGTGGGGGATATATATGGCTACACCTTC
cdr3_aa: CASSQRQVGDIYGYTF

v_call: TRBV5-1
clone_size: -
j_call: TRBJ2-7
d_call: -
cdr3_nt: TGCGCCAGCAGCTTGTATTACGAGCAGTACTTC
cdr3_aa: CASSLYYEQYF

v_call: TRBV5-1
clone_size: -
j_call: TRBJ1-3
d_call: -
cdr3_nt: TGCGCCAGCAGACCTCAAGCCGGAAACACCATATATTTT
cdr3_aa: CASRPQAGNTIYF

v_call: TRBV3-1/TRBV3-2
clone_size: few
j_call: TRBJ2-7
d_call: TRBD2
cdr3_nt: TGTGCCAGCAGCCCTCTAGCGGGGGACGAAGAGCAGTACTTC
cdr3_aa: CASSPLAGDEEQYF

v_call: TRBV11-1
clone_size: -
j_call: TRBJ2-1
d_call: -
cdr3_nt: TGTGCCAGCAGCTTATCTCGCAATGAGCAGTTCTTC
cdr3_aa: CASSLSRNEQFF

v_call: TRBV2
clone_size: once
j_call: TRBJ2-7
d_call: -
cdr3_nt: TGTGCCAGCACCAGCGGGACATCCTACGAGCAGTACTTC
cdr3_aa: CASTSGTSYEQYF

v_call: TRBV6-4
clone_size: few
j_call: TRBJ2-5
d_call: TRBD1
cdr3_nt: TGTGCCAGCAGTAGGGGGCCGGGAGAGACCCAGTACTTC
cdr3_aa: CASSRGPGETQYF

v_call: TRBV10-3
clone_size: -
j_call: TRBJ2-5
d_call: -
cdr3_nt: TGTGCCATCAGGGCCGCGGAAGAGACCCAGTACTTC
cdr3_aa: CAIRAAEETQYF

v_call: TRBV11-2
clone_size: -
j_call: TRBJ1-6
d_call: -
cdr3_nt: TGTGCCAGCAGCTTGGACCCCGGGGGATCACCCCTCCACTTT
cdr3_aa: CASSLDPGGSPLHF

v_call: TRBV2
clone_size: -
j_call: TRBJ1-6
d_call: -
cdr3_nt: TGTGCCAGTGGGGGCTCAGTACTTAATTCACCCCTCCACTTT
cdr3_aa: CASGGSVLNSPLHF

v_call: TRBV5-1
clone_size: -
j_call: TRBJ2-3
d_call: -
cdr3_nt: TGCGCCAGCAGCCTATCAGGGGGGCTCACAGATACGCAGTATTTT
cdr3_aa: CASSLSGGLTDTQYF

v_call: TRBV19
clone_size: -
j_call: TRBJ1-6
d_call: -
cdr3_nt: TGTGCCAGTAACGGCGGGTCGCATCTTTCACCCCTCCACTTT
cdr3_aa: CASNGGSHLSPLHF

v_call: TRBV7-9
clone_size: -
j_call: TRBJ2-1
d_call: TRBD2
cdr3_nt: TGTGCCAGCAGCTCAACGGGACTAGCGTCCAATGAGCAGTTCTTC
cdr3_aa: CASSSTGLASNEQFF

v_call: TRBV4-1
clone_size: -
j_call: TRBJ1-4
d_call: -
cdr3_nt: TGCGCCAGCAGCCATCGCCTGGGCAGGGGAGCCACTAATGAAAAACTGTTTTTT
cdr3_aa: CASSHRLGRGATNEKLFF

v_call: TRBV3-1/TRBV3-2
clone_size: -
j_call: TRBJ1-6
d_call: -
cdr3_nt: TGTGCCAGCAGCCAAGAAATTTTGAGCTCCTATAATTCACCCCTCCACTTT
cdr3_aa: CASSQEILSSYNSPLHF

v_call: TRBV5-4
clone_size: -
j_call: TRBJ2-1
d_call: -
cdr3_nt: TGTGCCAGCAGTCCTGACCTAGACAATGAGCAGTTCTTC
cdr3_aa: CASSPDLDNEQFF

v_call: TRBV19
clone_size: -
j_call: TRBJ1-1
d_call: TRBD1
cdr3_nt: TGTGCCACCTTCACAGGGGACGGAAACACTGAAGCTTTCTTT
cdr3_aa: CATFTGDGNTEAFF

v_call: TRBV2
clone_size: -
j_call: TRBJ2-1
d_call: -
cdr3_nt: TGTGCCAGCAGGCTGGCTAGCTCCTACAATGAGCAGTTCTTC
cdr3_aa: CASRLASSYNEQFF

v_call: TRBV20-1
clone_size: -
j_call: TRBJ1-2
d_call: -
cdr3_nt: TGCAGTGCGGCAGGGAACTATGGCTACACCTTC
cdr3_aa: CSAAGNYGYTF

v_call: TRBV28
clone_size: -
j_call: TRBJ1-5
d_call: -
cdr3_nt: TGTGCCAGCACCACCCCTCCCATCTCGGCAGGGTTTGGCAATCAGCCCCAGCATTTT
cdr3_aa: CASTTPPISAGFGNQPQHF

v_call: TRBV2
clone_size: once
j_call: TRBJ2-1
d_call: TRBD2
cdr3_nt: TGTGCCAGCGTCCGGGGACTAGCGGGGCAAAACTACAATGAGCAGTTCTTC
cdr3_aa: CASVRGLAGQNYNEQFF

v_call: TRBV2
clone_size: -
j_call: TRBJ1-1
d_call: -
cdr3_nt: TGTGCCAGCCTCAAATATCCGGGAGACACTGAAGCTTTCTTT
cdr3_aa: CASLKYPGDTEAFF

v_call: TRBV7-9
clone_size: -
j_call: TRBJ2-6
d_call: -
cdr3_nt: TGTGCCAGCAGCTTTCCCCGAGGCAGCTCTGGGGCCAACGTCCTGACTTTC
cdr3_aa: CASSFPRGSSGANVLTF

v_call: TRBV30
clone_size: once
j_call: TRBJ2-7
d_call: -
cdr3_nt: TGTGCCTGGAGGGTGCCACTGATACCGGAGCAGTACTTC
cdr3_aa: CAWRVPLIPEQYF

v_call: TRBV6-1
clone_size: -
j_call: TRBJ1-5
d_call: -
cdr3_nt: TGTGCCAGCAGTGAAGGAGCTCAGCCCCAGCATTTT
cdr3_aa: CASSEGAQPQHF

v_call: TRBV5-1
clone_size: -
j_call: TRBJ2-7
d_call: -
cdr3_nt: TGCGCCAGCGCGGCGCGATCAGGGACTCCTTACGAGCAGTACTTC
cdr3_aa: CASAARSGTPYEQYF

v_call: TRBV28
clone_size: -
j_call: TRBJ1-4
d_call: TRBD1
cdr3_nt: TGTGCCAGCGGGGGGACAGGGTCGGCGTCCGGGTTTGAAAAACTGTTTTTT
cdr3_aa: CASGGTGSASGFEKLFF

v_call: TRBV4-1
clone_size: -
j_call: TRBJ2-1
d_call: -
cdr3_nt: TGCGCCAGCAGCCCGGAAGGAGTTGGGTCCTACAATGAGCAGTTCTTC
cdr3_aa: CASSPEGVGSYNEQFF

v_call: TRBV6-2/TRBV6-3
clone_size: -
j_call: TRBJ1-1
d_call: TRBD1
cdr3_nt: TGTGCCAGCAGTTACCCAGGGGGCACTGAAGCTTTCTTT
cdr3_aa: CASSYPGGTEAFF

v_call: TRBV19
clone_size: once
j_call: TRBJ2-3
d_call: TRBD2
cdr3_nt: TGTGCCAGTAGTGTCACTAGCGGTTTCACAGATACGCAGTATTTT
cdr3_aa: CASSVTSGFTDTQYF

v_call: TRBV10-3
clone_size: -
j_call: TRBJ2-1
d_call: -
cdr3_nt: TGTGCCAGTACAGATTACAATGAGCAGTTCTTC
cdr3_aa: CASTDYNEQFF

v_call: TRBV5-6
clone_size: -
j_call: TRBJ1-2
d_call: -
cdr3_nt: TGTGCCAGCAGCTTGGCCGGCGGAGCCGGGAACTATGGCTACACCTTC
cdr3_aa: CASSLAGGAGNYGYTF

v_call: TRBV7-8
clone_size: -
j_call: TRBJ1-4
d_call: -
cdr3_nt: TGTGCCAGCAGCCCTTACACCCATAATGAAAAACTGTTTTTT
cdr3_aa: CASSPYTHNEKLFF

v_call: TRBV10-1
clone_size: -
j_call: TRBJ1-1
d_call: TRBD1
cdr3_nt: TGCGCCAGCAGTGAGCGGGCAGGGGGCGCGGCTGAAGCTTTCTTT
cdr3_aa: CASSERAGGAAEAFF

v_call: TRBV29-1
clone_size: -
j_call: TRBJ1-1
d_call: -
cdr3_nt: TGCAGCGTAATAGGACTTTTTAACACTGAAGCTTTCTTT
cdr3_aa: CSVIGLFNTEAFF

v_call: TRBV21-1
clone_size: -
j_call: TRBJ1-1
d_call: -
cdr3_nt: TGTGCCAGCTCCAAAGGCAGGGGCGGATGGAACACTGAAGCTTTCTTT
cdr3_aa: CASSKGRGGWNTEAFF

v_call: TRBV5-1
clone_size: -
j_call: TRBJ2-3
d_call: TRBD2
cdr3_nt: TGCGCCAGCAGCTCGTTTAGCGGGAGGCCCACAGATACGCAGTATTTT
cdr3_aa: CASSSFSGRPTDTQYF

v_call: TRBV7-8
clone_size: once
j_call: TRBJ2-1
d_call: TRBD1
cdr3_nt: TGTGCCAGCAGCTCGCAGGACAGGGGCATTAGGAATGAGCAGTTCTTC
cdr3_aa: CASSSQDRGIRNEQFF

v_call: TRBV4-1
clone_size: -
j_call: TRBJ2-1
d_call: TRBD2
cdr3_nt: TGCGCCAGCAGCCAAGGATTCTTTAGCGGGAGTAATGAGCAGTTCTTC
cdr3_aa: CASSQGFFSGSNEQFF

v_call: TRBV4-2
clone_size: once
j_call: TRBJ2-1
d_call: TRBD2
cdr3_nt: TGTGCCAGCAGCCAAGTTAGCGGGAGTGGGGCTCACAATGAGCAGTTCTTC
cdr3_aa: CASSQVSGSGAHNEQFF

v_call: TRBV10-1
clone_size: -
j_call: TRBJ2-7
d_call: TRBD2
cdr3_nt: TGCGCCAGCAGTGAGACGGGCGGGGGGCATCAGTACTTC
cdr3_aa: CASSETGGGHQYF

v_call: TRBV18
clone_size: -
j_call: TRBJ2-1
d_call: TRBD1
cdr3_nt: TGTGCCAGCTCCACAGGGGGAATCGACAATGAGCAGTTCTTC
cdr3_aa: CASSTGGIDNEQFF

v_call: TRBV25-1
clone_size: few
j_call: TRBJ1-4
d_call: -
cdr3_nt: TGTGCCAGCAGTAGACCAGGTCGGGAAAAACTGTTTTTT
cdr3_aa: CASSRPGREKLFF

v_call: TRBV7-2
clone_size: -
j_call: TRBJ1-3
d_call: -
cdr3_nt: TGTGCCAGCAGCTTAAGGGGTTCTGGAAACACCATATATTTT
cdr3_aa: CASSLRGSGNTIYF

v_call: TRBV12-3/TRBV12-4
clone_size: -
j_call: TRBJ2-2
d_call: -
cdr3_nt: TGTGCCAGCACCAAGACCGGGAACAGGGAGCTGTTTTTT
cdr3_aa: CASTKTGNRELFF

v_call: TRBV3-1/TRBV3-2
clone_size: -
j_call: TRBJ1-2
d_call: -
cdr3_nt: TGTGCCAGCAGCCAAGAAATGGCAGGATCCTATGGCTACACCTTC
cdr3_aa: CASSQEMAGSYGYTF

v_call: TRBV29-1
clone_size: -
j_call: TRBJ2-2
d_call: -
cdr3_nt: TGCAGCGTTGCCGGGAGGAACACCGGGGAGCTGTTTTTT
cdr3_aa: CSVAGRNTGELFF

v_call: TRBV2
clone_size: -
j_call: TRBJ1-1
d_call: TRBD1
cdr3_nt: TGTGCCAGCAGTGGCCGACAGGGGAACACTGAAGCTTTCTTT
cdr3_aa: CASSGRQGNTEAFF

v_call: TRBV19
clone_size: -
j_call: TRBJ1-5
d_call: -
cdr3_nt: TGTGCCAGTAGTCCCCCTTCGGGATACCAGCCCCAGCATTTT
cdr3_aa: CASSPPSGYQPQHF

v_call: TRBV6-5
clone_size: -
j_call: TRBJ2-7
d_call: TRBD1
cdr3_nt: TGTGCCAGCACCGGCAGGGGGCTTGGCTCCTACGAGCAGTACTTC
cdr3_aa: CASTGRGLGSYEQYF

v_call: TRBV12-3/TRBV12-4
clone_size: -
j_call: TRBJ1-5
d_call: TRBD1
cdr3_nt: TGTGCCAGCAGTTCAGGGGGCCAGCCCCAGCATTTT
cdr3_aa: CASSSGGQPQHF

v_call: TRBV10-2
clone_size: -
j_call: TRBJ1-2
d_call: -
cdr3_nt: TGCGCCAGCAGCCCGGTTCAGGTCGATGGCTACACCTTC
cdr3_aa: CASSPVQVDGYTF

v_call: TRBV7-2
clone_size: -
j_call: TRBJ1-1
d_call: TRBD1
cdr3_nt: TGTGCCAGCAGTTATCCGGGACAGGATGAAGCTTTCTTT
cdr3_aa: CASSYPGQDEAFF

v_call: TRBV2
clone_size: -
j_call: TRBJ1-5
d_call: -
cdr3_nt: TGTGCCAGCAACGGGGGTCTTAGTCAGCCCCAGCATTTT
cdr3_aa: CASNGGLSQPQHF

v_call: TRBV20-1
clone_size: -
j_call: TRBJ2-3
d_call: -
cdr3_nt: TGCAGTGCCCCAGGGGTCGTTACGCAGTATTTT
cdr3_aa: CSAPGVVTQYF

v_call: TRBV6-6
clone_size: -
j_call: TRBJ1-5
d_call: TRBD1
cdr3_nt: TGTGCCAGCAGTATTACCGGGACAGGGCCTCAGCCCCAGCATTTT
cdr3_aa: CASSITGTGPQPQHF